These 9 T cell receptor beta chains were all obtained from the same sample, sequenced in a study of blood T cell repertoires in COVID-19. TCRdb keeps only in-frame clones here, not all; method: immunoSEQ multiplex PCR. The table has under 250,000 clones, around 84% seen once. What was sequenced was peripheral blood. Receptors were obtained from a man aged 50 or older with COVID-19, enrolled during active disease.

V is TRBV7-3 and J is TRBJ2-1, with 12 bases matching TRBD2. The CDR3 extends over 15 amino acids. The V gene's germline CDR1 is SGHTA and CDR2 FQGTGA. After removal of 6 bases from V and 4 bases from J, the junction contained 4 bases not matched to a gene. The CDR3 region is CASSSLAGGYNEQFF. The CDR3 DNA is TGTGCCAGCAGTTCCCTAGCGGGGGGGTACAATGAGCAGTTCTTC.

This clone has just one count. CDR3 DNA: TGTGCCAGCAGTCTGGGACTAGCGGGAAACACCGGGGAGCTGTTTTTT. It codes for CASSLGLAGNTGELFF. The chain combines TRBV27 with TRBJ2-2; 13 bases line up with TRBD2. V shed 5 bases, J shed 2 bases, and the junction held 2 bases outside the gene matches. This CDR3 is built from 16 residues. Germline-derived CDR1 and CDR2 are MNHEY and SMNVEV (reference sequence).

The V call is TRBV5-1, the J call TRBJ1-6; 8 positions agree with TRBD1. The CDR3 extends over 13 amino acids. Germline CDR1 reads SGHRS; CDR2 reads YFSETQ. Trimming cost V 3 bases and J 13 bases; bases outside gene matches: 6. CDR3: CASSSGQATPLHF. DNA for the CDR3: TGCGCCAGCAGCTCGGGACAGGCCACCCCCCTCCACTTT.

For the CDR3, the DNA is TGCGCCAGCAGCGTGGGACTAGCGGGAGGTAATGAGCAGTTCTTC. Its protein is CASSVGLAGGNEQFF. This rearrangement joins TRBV5-1 to TRBJ2-1, with 15 positions matching TRBD2. The trim removed 4 bases at V and 7 bases at J, leaving 3 bases unmatched. The CDR3 is 15 residues long. Germline CDR1 is SGHRS and CDR2 is YFSETQ.

This chain joins TRBV5-1 and TRBJ1-6, with 7 nucleotides matching TRBD1. V shed 1 base, J shed 6 bases, and the junction held 7 bases outside the gene matches. This CDR3 comprises 16 residues. Germline CDR1 reads SGHRS; CDR2 reads YFSETQ. DNA of the CDR3: TGCGCCAGCAGCTTGAGTCCGACAGGGCTTAATTCACCCCTCCACTTT. It is translated as CASSLSPTGLNSPLHF.

The V call is TRBV28, the J call TRBJ1-1; D may be TRBD1 (6 bases). Per the germline V gene, CDR1 is MDHEN and CDR2 is SYDVKM. The CDR3 is 14 amino acids. V lost 5 bases, J lost 3 bases, and 13 bases lay in between. CDR3 bases: TGTGCCAGCAGTAACCCAGGGGTTGACACTGAAGCTTTCTTT. It specifies CASSNPGVDTEAFF.

The chain is built from TRBV10-3 and TRBJ1-6; perhaps TRBD1 as D (6 bases). The germline gives CDR1 ENHRY, CDR2 SYGVKD. Between the trimmed V and J ends, which lost 2 bases and 7 bases, there was a span of 15 bases. This CDR3 has 16 amino acids. In nucleotides, the CDR3 is TGTGCCATCAGTGAGCAGCCGGGACAAATCAATTCACCCCTCCACTTT. Protein product: CAISEQPGQINSPLHF.

The V gene is TRBV20-1, the J gene TRBJ2-7, with D perhaps TRBD2 (6 bases). Looked up from germline, CDR1 is DFQATT and CDR2 is SNEGSKA (reference sequence). CDR3 size: 14 residues. The germline V and J ends were trimmed by 3 bases and 4 bases, with 16 bases remaining between them. The CDR3 spells CSASLGQGGYEQYF. The CDR3 bases are TGCAGTGCTAGTCTGGGTCAGGGAGGTTACGAGCAGTACTTC.

The J gene is TRBJ1-2, the V gene TRBV15; D not resolved. Per germline, CDR1 LNHNV and CDR2 YYDKDF (reference sequence). V gave up 4 bases and J gave up 1 base, with 22 bases separating them. This CDR3 comprises 18 residues. The CDR3 sequence is CATSISMGSRALNYGYTF. In nucleotides, the CDR3 is TGTGCCACCAGCATCTCGATGGGCAGCCGCGCTCTTAACTATGGCTACACCTTC.